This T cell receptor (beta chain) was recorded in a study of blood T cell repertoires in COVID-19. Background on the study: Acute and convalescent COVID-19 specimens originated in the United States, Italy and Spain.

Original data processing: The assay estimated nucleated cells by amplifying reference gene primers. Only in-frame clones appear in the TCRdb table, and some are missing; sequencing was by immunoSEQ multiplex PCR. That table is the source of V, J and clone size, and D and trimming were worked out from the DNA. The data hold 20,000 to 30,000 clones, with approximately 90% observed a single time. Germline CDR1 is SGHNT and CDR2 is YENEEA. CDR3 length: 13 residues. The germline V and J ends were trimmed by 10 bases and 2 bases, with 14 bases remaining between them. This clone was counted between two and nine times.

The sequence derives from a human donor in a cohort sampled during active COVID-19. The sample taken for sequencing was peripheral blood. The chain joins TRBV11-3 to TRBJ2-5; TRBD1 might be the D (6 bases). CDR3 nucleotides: TGTGCCACCCTCCGAGGACAGCAAGAGACCCAGTACTTC. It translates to CATLRGQQETQYF.